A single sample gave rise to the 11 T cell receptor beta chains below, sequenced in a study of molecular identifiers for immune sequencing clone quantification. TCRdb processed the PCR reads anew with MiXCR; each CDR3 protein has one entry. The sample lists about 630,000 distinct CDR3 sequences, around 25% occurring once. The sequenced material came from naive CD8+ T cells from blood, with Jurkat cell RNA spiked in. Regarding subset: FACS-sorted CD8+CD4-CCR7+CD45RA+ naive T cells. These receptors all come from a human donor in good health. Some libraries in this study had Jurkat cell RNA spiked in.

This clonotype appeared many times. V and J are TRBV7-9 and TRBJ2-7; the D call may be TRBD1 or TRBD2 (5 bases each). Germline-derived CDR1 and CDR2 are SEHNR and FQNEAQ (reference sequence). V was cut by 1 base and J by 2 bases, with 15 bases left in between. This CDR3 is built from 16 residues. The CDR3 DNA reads TGTGCCAGCAGCTTAGTGAGTGGGACCGAGACCTACGAGCAGTACTTC. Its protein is CASSLVSGTETYEQYF.

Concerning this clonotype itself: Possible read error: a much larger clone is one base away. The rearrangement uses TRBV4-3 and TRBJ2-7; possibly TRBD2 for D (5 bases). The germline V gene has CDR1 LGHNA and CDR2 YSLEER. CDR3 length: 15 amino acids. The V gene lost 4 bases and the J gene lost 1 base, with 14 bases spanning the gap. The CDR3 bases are TGCGCCAGCAGCCTGGGGATTGAGGGTTCCTACGAGCAGTACTTC. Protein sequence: CASSLGIEGSYEQYF.

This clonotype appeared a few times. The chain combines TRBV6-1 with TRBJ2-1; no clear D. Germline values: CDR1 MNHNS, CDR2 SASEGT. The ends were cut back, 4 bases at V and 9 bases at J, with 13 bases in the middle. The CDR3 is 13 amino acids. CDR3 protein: CASSGMLVSEQFF. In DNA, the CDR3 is TGTGCCAGCAGTGGAATGTTGGTGAGTGAGCAGTTCTTC.

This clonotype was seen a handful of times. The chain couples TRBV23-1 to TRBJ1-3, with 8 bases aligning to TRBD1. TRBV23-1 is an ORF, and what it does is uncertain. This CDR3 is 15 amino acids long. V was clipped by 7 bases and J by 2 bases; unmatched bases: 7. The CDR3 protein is CASTLDRGPGNTIYF. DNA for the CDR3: TGCGCCAGCACCCTCGACAGGGGTCCTGGAAACACCATATATTTT.

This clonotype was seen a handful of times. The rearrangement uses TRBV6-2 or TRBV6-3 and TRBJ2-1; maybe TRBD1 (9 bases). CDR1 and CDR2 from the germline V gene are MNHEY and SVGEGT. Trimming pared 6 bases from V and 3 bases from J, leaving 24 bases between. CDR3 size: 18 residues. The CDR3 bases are TGTGCCAGCAGACAGGGGGCGGGAGGAGGATCAATCTACAATGAGCAGTTCTTC. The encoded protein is CASRQGAGGGSIYNEQFF.

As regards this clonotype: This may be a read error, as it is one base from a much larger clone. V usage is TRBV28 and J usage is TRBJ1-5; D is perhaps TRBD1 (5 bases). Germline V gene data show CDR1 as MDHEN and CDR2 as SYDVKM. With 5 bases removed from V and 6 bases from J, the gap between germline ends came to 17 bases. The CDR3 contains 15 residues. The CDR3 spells CASSPRQPGVQPQHF. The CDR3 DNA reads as TGTGCCAGCAGTCCCAGACAGCCCGGGGTTCAGCCCCAGCATTTT.

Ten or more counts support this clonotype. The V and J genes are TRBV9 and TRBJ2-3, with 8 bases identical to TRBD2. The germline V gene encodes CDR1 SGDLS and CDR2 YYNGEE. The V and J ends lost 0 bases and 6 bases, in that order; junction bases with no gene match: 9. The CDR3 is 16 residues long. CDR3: CASSVGATSGLDTQYF. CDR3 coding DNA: TGTGCCAGCAGCGTAGGAGCAACTAGCGGTCTGGATACGCAGTATTTT.

The CDR3 loop is CASRPWTEDLSNTGELFF. The CDR3 DNA sequence: TGTGCCAGCAGACCCTGGACCGAAGACCTTTCGAACACCGGGGAGCTGTTTTTT. The chain uses TRBV13 and TRBJ2-2; D is uncertain. Germline CDR1 is PRHDT and CDR2 is FYEKMQ (reference sequence). V lost 6 bases and J 0 bases, leaving 20 bases between the germline ends. This CDR3 is 18 amino acids long.

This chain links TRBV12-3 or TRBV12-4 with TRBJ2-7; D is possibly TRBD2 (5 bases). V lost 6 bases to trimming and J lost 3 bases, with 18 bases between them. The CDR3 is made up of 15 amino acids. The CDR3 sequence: CASRLNREVYYEQYF. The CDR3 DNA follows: TGTGCCAGCAGATTAAATCGGGAAGTATACTACGAGCAGTACTTC.

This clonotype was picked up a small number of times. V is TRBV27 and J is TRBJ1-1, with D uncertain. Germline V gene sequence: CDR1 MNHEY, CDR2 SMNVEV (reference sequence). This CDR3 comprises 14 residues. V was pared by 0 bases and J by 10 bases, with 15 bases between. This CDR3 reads CASSLSGTCGGAFF. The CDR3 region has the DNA TGTGCCAGCAGTTTATCAGGAACCTGTGGTGGAGCTTTCTTT.

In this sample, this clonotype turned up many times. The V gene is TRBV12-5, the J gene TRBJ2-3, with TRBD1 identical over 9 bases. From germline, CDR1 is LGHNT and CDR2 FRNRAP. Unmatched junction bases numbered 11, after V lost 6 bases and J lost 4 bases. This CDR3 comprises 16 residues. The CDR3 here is CASGPPTGGGADTQYF. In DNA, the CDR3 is TGTGCTAGTGGGCCCCCGACAGGGGGTGGCGCAGATACGCAGTATTTT.